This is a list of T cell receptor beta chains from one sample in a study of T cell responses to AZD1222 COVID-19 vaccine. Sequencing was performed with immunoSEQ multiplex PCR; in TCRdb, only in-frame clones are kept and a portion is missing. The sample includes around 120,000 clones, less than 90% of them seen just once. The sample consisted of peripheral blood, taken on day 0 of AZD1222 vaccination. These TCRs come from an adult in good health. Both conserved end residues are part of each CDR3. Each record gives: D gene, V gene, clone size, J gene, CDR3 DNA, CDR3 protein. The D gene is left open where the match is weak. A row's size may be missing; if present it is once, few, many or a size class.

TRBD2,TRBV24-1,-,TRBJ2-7,TGTGCCACCAGTGATCCCTCTAGCGGGAGACTGTACGAGCAGTACTTC,CATSDPSSGRLYEQYF
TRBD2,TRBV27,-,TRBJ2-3,TGTGCCAGCAGTTTGCTAGCGGGAGCATCAGATACGCAGTATTTT,CASSLLAGASDTQYF
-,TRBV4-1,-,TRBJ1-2,TGCGCCAGCAGCCAAGAGGAGAACACCGCCTTTAACTATGGCTACACCTTC,CASSQEENTAFNYGYTF
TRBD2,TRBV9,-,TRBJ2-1,TGTGCCAGCAGCTCCCCCCCGTCTGGAGGGAGGGCCGCCAGAGAGCAGTTCTTC,CASSSPPSGGRAAREQFF
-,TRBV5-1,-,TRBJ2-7,TGCGCCAGCAGCTCGGGGACGGGGACCTACGAGCAGTACTTC,CASSSGTGTYEQYF
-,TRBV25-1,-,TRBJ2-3,TGTGCCAGCAGTGAGGAGTGGCCGACTACGCAGTATTTT,CASSEEWPTTQYF
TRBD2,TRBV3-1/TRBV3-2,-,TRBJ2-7,TGTGCCAGCAGCCGGGAGCGGGGTTCCTACGAGCAGTACTTC,CASSRERGSYEQYF
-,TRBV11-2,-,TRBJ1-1,TGTGCCAGCAGCGTCAAAGCCGGAGGGGAAGCTTTCTTT,CASSVKAGGEAFF
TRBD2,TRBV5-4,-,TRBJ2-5,TGTGCCAGCAGCAAGACTAGCGGGAGGTTGGAGACCCAGTACTTC,CASSKTSGRLETQYF
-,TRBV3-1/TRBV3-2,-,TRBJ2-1,TGTGCCAGCAGCCAATGGCCCGCAGCTTACAATGAGCAGTTCTTC,CASSQWPAAYNEQFF
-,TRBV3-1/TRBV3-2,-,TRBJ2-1,TGTGCCAGCAGCCAAGATGGTAATGAGCAGTTCTTC,CASSQDGNEQFF
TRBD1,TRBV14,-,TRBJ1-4,TGTGCCAGCAGCCGACGGACAGGGGGAGATGAAAAACTGTTTTTT,CASSRRTGGDEKLFF
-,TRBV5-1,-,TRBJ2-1,TGCGCCAGCAGCTCAGGGGCGGGACACAATGAGCAGTTCTTC,CASSSGAGHNEQFF
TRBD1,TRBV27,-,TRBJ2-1,TGTGCCAGCAGTTTAAGAGGGGGCCGTGCCAATGAGCAGTTCTTC,CASSLRGGRANEQFF
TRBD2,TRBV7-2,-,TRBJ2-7,TGTGCCAGCAGCTTCCTCGGGAGCGGGAGAGGGTACGAGCAGTACTTC,CASSFLGSGRGYEQYF
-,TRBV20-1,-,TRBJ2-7,TGCAGTGCTAGTAATTTGCCGGGACGAAGCTCCTACGAGCAGTACTTC,CSASNLPGRSSYEQYF
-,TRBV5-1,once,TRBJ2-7,TGCGCCAGCAGCTTGGCCCCGGGCGAGCAGTACTTC,CASSLAPGEQYF
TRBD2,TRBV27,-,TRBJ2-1,TGTGCCAGCAGAAGGCTAGCGGATAGGGACAATGAGCAGTTCTTC,CASRRLADRDNEQFF
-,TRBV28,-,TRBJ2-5,TGTGCCAGCAGTTTAAAGGGGAGAGAGACCCAGTACTTC,CASSLKGRETQYF
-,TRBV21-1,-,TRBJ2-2,TGTGCCAGGGCCCCTAAGTGGCGCTGGGACACCGGGGAGCTGTTTTTT,CARAPKWRWDTGELFF
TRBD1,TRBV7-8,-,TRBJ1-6,TGTGCCAGCAGCGCCCGGGACAGGAGGGGTTCACCCCTCCACTTT,CASSARDRRGSPLHF
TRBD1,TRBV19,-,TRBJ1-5,TGTGCCACTAGTCCGGGACAGGCTAGCAATCAGCCCCAGCATTTT,CATSPGQASNQPQHF
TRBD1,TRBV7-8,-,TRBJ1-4,TGTGCCAGCAGCTTAGGATATCGGGACAGGGAGGAGGAAAAACTGTTTTTT,CASSLGYRDREEEKLFF
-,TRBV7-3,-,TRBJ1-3,TGTGCCAGCAGCGACGGCAGGGGTGGAAACACCATATATTTT,CASSDGRGGNTIYF
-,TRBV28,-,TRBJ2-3,TGTGCCAGCAGTTTCCCCTTGGCGGGACTGACAGATACGCAGTATTTT,CASSFPLAGLTDTQYF
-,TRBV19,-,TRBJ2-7,TGTGCCAGTACTTCGTTCGACCCCTACGAGCAGTACTTC,CASTSFDPYEQYF
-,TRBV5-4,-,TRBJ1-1,TGTGCCAGCAGCTTGCGGAACGGGGGGGGCACTGAAGCTTTCTTT,CASSLRNGGGTEAFF
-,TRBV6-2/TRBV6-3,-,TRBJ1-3,TGTGCCAGCAGTTACGAGGGAGGGAGGATTGGCACCATATATTTT,CASSYEGGRIGTIYF
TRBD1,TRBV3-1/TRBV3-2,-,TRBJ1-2,TGTGCCAGCAGCCACCCCGGACAGGGGGCTCGGGGCTACACCTTC,CASSHPGQGARGYTF
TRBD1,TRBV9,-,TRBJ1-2,TGTGCCAGCAGCGTAGACGGGGACAGGGTCGGCTACACCTTC,CASSVDGDRVGYTF
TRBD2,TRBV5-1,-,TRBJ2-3,TGCGCCAGCAGCTTGGGCATCGCTAGCGGACGTTCCACAGATACGCAGTATTTT,CASSLGIASGRSTDTQYF
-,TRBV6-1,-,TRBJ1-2,TGTGCCAGCAGTACAAACTATGGCTACACCTTC,CASSTNYGYTF
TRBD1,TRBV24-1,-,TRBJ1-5,TGTGCCACCAGTAGACAGGGAGGTCAGCCCCAGCATTTT,CATSRQGGQPQHF
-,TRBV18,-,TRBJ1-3,TGTGCCAGCTCGCTCTACCTTCAGGGGACCTCTGGAAACACCATATATTTT,CASSLYLQGTSGNTIYF
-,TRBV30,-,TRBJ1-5,TGTGCCTGGGGTGAGCAGAACAATCAGCCCCAGCATTTT,CAWGEQNNQPQHF
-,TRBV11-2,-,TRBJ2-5,TGTGCCAGCAGCCCCCGCCGACTGGGACGGGAGACCCAGTACTTC,CASSPRRLGRETQYF
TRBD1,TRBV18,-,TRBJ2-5,TGTGCCAGCTCACTACAGGGGGTCGGGGAGACCCAGTACTTC,CASSLQGVGETQYF
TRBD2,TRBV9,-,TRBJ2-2,TGTGCCAGCAGCGCGGGACTAGCGGATACCGGGGAGCTGTTTTTT,CASSAGLADTGELFF
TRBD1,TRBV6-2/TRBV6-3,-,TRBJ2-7,TGTGCCAGCAGTTCCCTGGGGACAGGGAACTACGAGCAGTACTTC,CASSSLGTGNYEQYF
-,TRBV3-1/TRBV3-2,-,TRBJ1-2,TGTGCCAGCAGCCACGAACAGGTGGGCTACACCTTC,CASSHEQVGYTF